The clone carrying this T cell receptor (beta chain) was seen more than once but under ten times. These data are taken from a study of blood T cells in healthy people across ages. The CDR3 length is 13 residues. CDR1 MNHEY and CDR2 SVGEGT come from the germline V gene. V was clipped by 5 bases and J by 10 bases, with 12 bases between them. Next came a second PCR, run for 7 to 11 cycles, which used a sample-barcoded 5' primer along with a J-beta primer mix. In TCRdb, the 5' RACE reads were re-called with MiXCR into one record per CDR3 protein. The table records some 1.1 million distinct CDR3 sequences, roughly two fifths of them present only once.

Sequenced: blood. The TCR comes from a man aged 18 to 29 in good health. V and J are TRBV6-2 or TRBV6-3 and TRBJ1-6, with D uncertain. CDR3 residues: CASSGVGYSPLHF. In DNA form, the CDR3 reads TGTGCCAGCAGTGGGGTAGGGTACTCACCCCTCCACTTT.